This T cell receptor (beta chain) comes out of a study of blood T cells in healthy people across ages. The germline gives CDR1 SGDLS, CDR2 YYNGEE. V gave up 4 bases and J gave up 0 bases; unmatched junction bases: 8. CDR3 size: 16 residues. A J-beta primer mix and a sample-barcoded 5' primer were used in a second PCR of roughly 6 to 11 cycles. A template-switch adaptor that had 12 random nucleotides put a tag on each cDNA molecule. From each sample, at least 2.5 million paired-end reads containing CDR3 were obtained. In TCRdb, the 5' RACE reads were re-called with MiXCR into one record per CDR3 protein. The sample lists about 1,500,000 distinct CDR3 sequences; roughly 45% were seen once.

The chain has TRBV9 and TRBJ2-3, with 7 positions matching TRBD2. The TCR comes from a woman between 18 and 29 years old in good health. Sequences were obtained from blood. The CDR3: CASSPPGGRSTDTQYF. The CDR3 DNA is TGTGCCAGCAGCCCCCCCGGCGGGAGAAGCACAGATACGCAGTATTTT.